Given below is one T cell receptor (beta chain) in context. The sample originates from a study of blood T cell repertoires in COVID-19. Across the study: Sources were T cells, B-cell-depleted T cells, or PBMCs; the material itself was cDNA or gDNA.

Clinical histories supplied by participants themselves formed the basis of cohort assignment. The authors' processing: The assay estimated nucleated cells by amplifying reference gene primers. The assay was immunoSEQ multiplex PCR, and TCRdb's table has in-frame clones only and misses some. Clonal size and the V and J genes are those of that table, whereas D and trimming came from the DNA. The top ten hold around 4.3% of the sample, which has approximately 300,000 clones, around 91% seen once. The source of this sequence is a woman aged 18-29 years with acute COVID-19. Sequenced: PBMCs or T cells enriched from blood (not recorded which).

The CDR3 DNA follows: TGCGCCAGCAGCTTAGGACTAGCGGGAGGCACCGGGGAGCTGTTTTTT. Protein: CASSLGLAGGTGELFF. V and J are TRBV5-1 and TRBJ2-2, with 14 positions matching TRBD2. Unmatched junction bases numbered 1, after V lost 2 bases and J lost 4 bases. This CDR3 spans 16 amino acids. Germline values: CDR1 SGHRS, CDR2 YFSETQ. The full variable domain, rest sourced from reference TRBV5-1 and TRBJ2-2, is KAGVTQTPRYLIKTRGQQVTLSCSPISGHRSVSWYQQTPGQGLQFLFEYFSETQRNKGNFPGRFSGRQFSNSRSEMNVSTLELGDSALYLCASSLGLAGGTGELFFGEGSRLTVL.